This T cell receptor beta chain comes out of a study of regulatory T cells in long-lasting Graves disease. Broader study findings: Patients with persistent Graves' had lower TCR diversity than newly diagnosed patients. Persistent disease showed a preference for TRBV28, TRBJ1-2 and TRBJ2-5.

Building of the TCR beta libraries involved iRepertoire HTBI primers and Arm-PCR of CDR3 regions. TCRdb ran MiXCR on the multiplex PCR reads and lists one entry per CDR3 protein. The sample consists of over 350,000 distinct CDR3 sequences, roughly 15% of them appearing once. Germline CDR1 and CDR2: SGDLS and YYNGEE. The CDR3 runs to 13 residues. Stated time point: newly diagnosed GD, antithyroid drugs for less than 3 months. RNA isolated from PBMCs was used to make the TCR library. With regard to this clonotype: Its target is unknown. A read error may explain this, as a much larger clone is one base away.

In addition, the sample was reused for a study of T cells in Graves' hyperthyroidism and ophthalmopathy. In that study: Newly diagnosed hyperthyroidism patients aged 18 to 65 years had disease lasting under 2 months. From stable hyperthyroidism, ophthalmopathy was separated by a 13 V-J model.

The receptor was isolated from a woman aged 40 to 55 with Graves disease. V is TRBV9 and J is TRBJ2-1; 7 bases line up with TRBD2. The J call may be in error: the DNA end matches TRBJ2-7 better. Sequencing was performed on peripheral blood mononuclear cells (PBMCs), taken at new diagnosis, from a patient treated with antithyroid drugs. CDR3 residues: CASSVAGGHEQYF. CDR3 sequence (DNA): TGTGCCAGCAGCGTAGCGGGAGGCCACGAGCAGTACTTC.